This note documents a single TCR delta chain sequence. Antigen: not known. This entry comes from a study of Vδ1+ human thymocytes. Overall study results and limits: Bulk data may be misread because of unexpected Vdelta2 sequences. Approximately 20% of thymic delta-chain sequences were Vdelta2, with few Vdelta3, unlike blood Vdelta1+ controls. Donors shared many TRG clonotypes but few TRD clonotypes. Thymic TRG and TRD repertoires appeared highly polyclonal.

Alphabeta T cells were depleted, then CD3+ Vdelta1+ Vdelta2- thymocytes were FACS-sorted. V lost 5 bases to trimming and J lost 0 bases, with 27 bases between them. CDR1 and CDR2 (germline): GEAIGNYY, EKD. The CDR3 sequence is 19 residues long. RNA was extracted from the cells and then reverse transcribed. The CDR3 regions were amplified by multiplex PCR from V-gene primers to a constant-region primer. TCRdb called clones from the multiplex PCR reads again using CATT. In the table there are tens of thousands of delta-chain clones, roughly 15% of which are singletons. Sequencing input: Vdelta1+ gamma-delta thymocytes from the thymus. The subset: FACS-sorted CD3+ TCRalphabeta- TCRVdelta1+ TCRVdelta2- thymocytes. The sequence was collected from a boy under two years old who had congenital heart surgery. This chain connects TRDV2 to TRDJ1; D unresolved. Here the CDR3 DNA reads TGTGCCTGTGTCCTCCCCCTTTGCCGGGAGGATTTCTACACCGATAAACTCATCTTT. Amino acids: CACVLPLCREDFYTDKLIF.